A selection of T cell receptor beta chains follows, all from one sample in a study of blood T cell repertoires in COVID-19. The table came from immunoSEQ multiplex PCR; TCRdb's copy has only in-frame clones and leaves some out. Among 300,000 or so clones listed, 88% were seen once. Material for sequencing was peripheral blood. The receptors stem from a woman aged 30 to 39 who had recovered from COVID-19. Both conserved end residues are part of each CDR3. Each record gives: D gene, V gene, clone size, J gene, CDR3 protein, CDR3 DNA. The D gene is left open where the match is weak. Part of the rows lack a size; the others show once, few, many or a class for expanded clones.

>.|TRBV21-1|.|TRBJ1-6
CASSAQGRKQGAAGFSPLHF
TGTGCCAGCAGCGCCCAAGGCCGTAAACAGGGGGCCGCAGGGTTCTCACCCCTCCACTTT
>TRBD1|TRBV19|.|TRBJ2-7
CASSIAGTGDYEQYF
TGTGCCAGTAGTATTGCCGGGACAGGGGACTACGAGCAGTACTTC
>.|TRBV27|.|TRBJ1-1
CASSSARTEAFF
TGTGCCAGCAGTTCAGCCAGGACTGAAGCTTTCTTT
>TRBD2|TRBV3-1/TRBV3-2|.|TRBJ2-7
CASSQIGRANAYEQYF
TGTGCCAGCAGCCAAATCGGGAGGGCAAACGCCTACGAGCAGTACTTC
>.|TRBV19|.|TRBJ1-4
CASSMRGSGEKLFF
TGTGCCAGTAGTATGCGTGGATCAGGTGAAAAACTGTTTTTT
>TRBD1|TRBV4-1|.|TRBJ2-7
CASSHIDRDSYEQYF
TGCGCCAGCAGCCATATAGACAGGGACTCCTACGAGCAGTACTTC
>TRBD2|TRBV6-6|.|TRBJ2-5
CASRSSGGQETQYF
TGTGCCAGCAGGAGTAGCGGGGGACAAGAGACCCAGTACTTC
>TRBD1|TRBV2|.|TRBJ2-1
CASSSGTGETEQFF
TGTGCCAGCAGTTCCGGGACAGGGGAGACTGAGCAGTTCTTC
>.|TRBV7-2|.|TRBJ1-2
CASSLASFSGGGGYTF
TGTGCCAGCAGCTTAGCCTCGTTTAGTGGGGGAGGTGGCTACACCTTC
>.|TRBV5-4|.|TRBJ1-1
CASSPGGAAGLEAFF
TGTGCCAGCAGCCCGGGAGGTGCCGCGGGACTTGAAGCTTTCTTT
>.|TRBV27|once|TRBJ2-7
CASSHEVRGYEQYF
TGTGCCAGCAGTCATGAAGTTAGGGGCTACGAGCAGTACTTC
>.|TRBV5-8|.|TRBJ2-7
CASSFYRSSYEQYF
TGTGCCAGCAGTTTTTATAGGAGCTCCTACGAGCAGTACTTC
>TRBD2|TRBV10-3|.|TRBJ2-5
CAISEETSGTQETQYF
TGTGCCATCAGTGAAGAGACTAGCGGGACCCAAGAGACCCAGTACTTC
>.|TRBV28|once|TRBJ2-3
CASSFRQGTTDTQYF
TGTGCCAGCAGTTTCCGGCAGGGGACCACAGATACGCAGTATTTT
>TRBD1|TRBV10-3|many|TRBJ1-2
CAIGGISAYGYTF
TGTGCCATAGGGGGCATTTCGGCGTATGGCTACACCTTC
>TRBD1|TRBV11-3|.|TRBJ2-2
CASSLPDRAGELFF
TGTGCCAGCAGCTTACCGGACAGGGCCGGGGAGCTGTTTTTT
>.|TRBV7-2|.|TRBJ2-7
CASSLRRGAYEQYF
TGTGCCAGCAGCTTAAGGCGGGGCGCCTACGAGCAGTACTTC